This T cell receptor (beta chain) was identified during a study of T cells in Graves' hyperthyroidism and ophthalmopathy. Amplification yielded TCR beta CDR3 regions, with RNA transcripts as the source. The primer set for the first-round RT-PCR of the TCR CDR3 was HTBI. Each CDR3 protein is one row after TCRdb ran MiXCR on the multiplex PCR reads. The sample includes over 350,000 distinct CDR3 sequences, 14% to 15% seen only once; the top ten take about 13%. Enrolled ophthalmopathy patients presented with a Clinical Activity Score of at least 3, a NOSPECS grade of at least 4, and disease duration under 3 months. Used for diagnoses were clinical symptoms, serum thyroxine and TRAb, thyroid ultrasound and orbital computed tomography. This clonotype was seen at least ten times. The target antigen is unknown. Germline lookup yields CDR1 MNHNS and CDR2 SASEGT. The CDR3 is 15 residues long. V lost 8 bases and J lost 5; bases outside the gene matches: 14.

Study-level points and caveats: Most expanded thyroid clonotypes above 0.001 also appeared in blood.

The sequenced sample was blood. The sequence derives from a man between 18 and 35 years old with Graves' ophthalmopathy. This chain uses TRBV6-1 with TRBJ2-7; TRBD2 aligns across 8 bases. CDR3 in DNA: TGTGCCAGCCTTCCGGGACTAGGAAATTCCCACGAGCAGTACTTC. It encodes CASLPGLGNSHEQYF.